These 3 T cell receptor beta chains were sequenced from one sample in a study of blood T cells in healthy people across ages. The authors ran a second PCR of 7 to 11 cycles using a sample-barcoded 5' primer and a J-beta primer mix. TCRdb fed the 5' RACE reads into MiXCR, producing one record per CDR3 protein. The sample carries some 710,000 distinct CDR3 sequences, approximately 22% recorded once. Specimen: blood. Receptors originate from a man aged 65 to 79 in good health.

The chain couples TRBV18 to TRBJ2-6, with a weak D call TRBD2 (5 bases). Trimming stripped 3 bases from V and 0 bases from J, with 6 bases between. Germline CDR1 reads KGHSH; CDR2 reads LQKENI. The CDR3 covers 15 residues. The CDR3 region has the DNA TGTGCCAGCTCACCCGGGAACTCTGGGGCCAACGTCCTGACTTTC. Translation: CASSPGNSGANVLTF. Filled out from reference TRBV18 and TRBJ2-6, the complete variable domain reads NAGVMQNPRHLVRRRGQEARLRCSPMKGHSHVYWYRQLPEEGLKFMVYLQKENIIDESGMPKERFSAEFPKEGPSILRIQQVVRGDSAAYFCASSPGNSGANVLTFGAGSRLTVL.

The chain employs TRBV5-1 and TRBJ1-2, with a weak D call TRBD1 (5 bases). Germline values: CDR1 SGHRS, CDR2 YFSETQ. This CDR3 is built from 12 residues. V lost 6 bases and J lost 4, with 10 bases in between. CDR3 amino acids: CASNDGGYGYTF. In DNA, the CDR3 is TGCGCCAGCAACGACGGGGGCTATGGCTACACCTTC.

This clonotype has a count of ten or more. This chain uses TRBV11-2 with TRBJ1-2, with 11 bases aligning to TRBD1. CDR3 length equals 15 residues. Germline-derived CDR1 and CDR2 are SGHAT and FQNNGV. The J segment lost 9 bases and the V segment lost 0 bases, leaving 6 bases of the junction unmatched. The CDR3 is CASSLEWTGGLSYTF. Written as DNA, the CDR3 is TGTGCCAGCAGCTTAGAGTGGACAGGGGGCCTTAGCTACACCTTC.